The 32 T cell receptor beta chains given below trace back to one sample, sequenced in a study of blood T cells in healthy people across ages. The authors ran a second PCR of 7 to 11 cycles using a sample-barcoded 5' primer and a J-beta primer mix. Each CDR3 protein is one row after TCRdb ran MiXCR on the 5' RACE reads. The sample has roughly 570,000 distinct CDR3 sequences; roughly a quarter are singletons. The specimen was blood. These TCRs come from a woman between 65 and 79 years old in good health.

The CDR3, as DNA: TGCAGCGTTACCTTCAGGGGGAACACTGAAGCTTTCTTT. Amino acids: CSVTFRGNTEAFF. The chain employs TRBV29-1 and TRBJ1-1; a possible D gene is TRBD1 (6 bases). This CDR3 has 13 amino acids. CDR1 and CDR2 (germline): SQVTM, ANQGSEA. V shed 5 bases and J shed 1 base, with 11 bases lying between them.

The chain employs TRBV20-1 and TRBJ1-1, with D perhaps matching TRBD1 (5 bases). The CDR3 covers 13 residues. Trimming removed 1 base from V and 4 bases from J, with 10 bases in between. Germline-derived CDR1 and CDR2 are DFQATT and SNEGSKA (reference sequence). The CDR3 spells CSARGGTITEAFF. The CDR3 DNA reads as TGCAGTGCTAGAGGAGGGACGATCACTGAAGCTTTCTTT.

At least ten counts were recorded for this clonotype. The chain carries TRBV20-1 and TRBJ2-5; possible D gene TRBD2, 6 bases. From germline, CDR1 is DFQATT and CDR2 SNEGSKA (reference sequence). The CDR3 has 19 residues. V lost 0 bases to trimming and J lost 0 bases, with 23 bases between them. CDR3 coding DNA: TGCAGTGCTAGAGATCCTCGGCAGGCGGGACTGAATTACCAAGAGACCCAGTACTTC. This gives the protein CSARDPRQAGLNYQETQYF.

The table lists this clonotype with a few counts. V is TRBV12-3 or TRBV12-4 and J is TRBJ1-1; 7 bases fit TRBD1. The CDR3 covers 12 residues. V lost 5 bases and J lost 3; bases outside the gene matches: 0. The CDR3 bases are TGTGCCAGCAGTGACAGGGACACTGAAGCTTTCTTT. As protein: CASSDRDTEAFF.

The chain employs TRBV5-1 and TRBJ1-1; D may be TRBD1 (5 bases). V lost 6 bases to trimming and J lost 0 bases, with 15 bases between them. Germline V gene lookup returns CDR1 SGHRS and CDR2 YFSETQ. This CDR3 spans 15 amino acids. The CDR3: CASTPGLGMNTEAFF. CDR3 in DNA: TGCGCCAGCACCCCGGGGCTGGGCATGAACACTGAAGCTTTCTTT.

The CDR3 is CASSLETGPWETQYF. The CDR3 DNA sequence: TGCGCCAGCAGCTTGGAGACAGGGCCGTGGGAGACCCAGTACTTC. V gene TRBV5-1 combines with J gene TRBJ2-5, with 7 bases identical to TRBD1. The CDR3 has 15 amino acids. From germline, CDR1 is SGHRS and CDR2 YFSETQ. The junction had 7 bases not matched to a gene; V was cut back by 0 bases and J by 5 bases.

This clonotype was seen repeatedly, ten times or more. This rearrangement joins TRBV9 to TRBJ2-7; TRBD2 aligns across 12 bases. The CDR3 is 15 residues long. V lost 4 bases, J lost 3 bases, and 5 bases stayed unmatched. CDR1 is SGDLS and CDR2 is YYNGEE in the germline V gene. Here the CDR3 DNA reads TGTGCCAGCAGCCCCGGACTAGCGGGGAACTACGAGCAGTACTTC. Translating it yields CASSPGLAGNYEQYF.

This clonotype was seen only a few times. The J gene is TRBJ2-1, the V gene TRBV3-1, with D possibly matching TRBD2 (7 bases). V lost 5 bases and J lost 10, with 15 bases in between. Germline V lookup: CDR1 LGHDT, CDR2 YNNKEL (reference sequence). CDR3 length equals 13 residues. Here the CDR3 reads CASSSRGAREQFF. The CDR3 bases are TGTGCCAGCAGCTCCCGGGGGGCTCGGGAGCAGTTCTTC.

In nucleotides, the CDR3 is TGCGCCAGCAGCCACCAAGGACCGCCGAGCTCTGGAAACACCATATATTTT. This gives the protein CASSHQGPPSSGNTIYF. The rearrangement uses TRBV4-3 and TRBJ1-3, with D unresolved. Germline CDR1 is LGHNA and CDR2 is YSLEER. V lost 3 bases and J lost 0, with 15 bases in between. The CDR3 runs 17 residues.

This clonotype turned up a few times. V is TRBV4-2 and J is TRBJ1-6, with D perhaps matching TRBD1 (6 bases). Germline assignment: CDR1 LGHNA and CDR2 YNFKEQ. Trimming removed 4 bases at V and 8 bases at J, with 15 bases between. This CDR3 has 15 residues. The CDR3 loop reads CASSRQGTRDSPLHF. The CDR3 DNA reads TGTGCCAGCAGCCGTCAGGGGACTCGTGATTCACCCCTCCACTTT.

This sequence joins TRBV5-1 and TRBJ2-7; no reliable D call. V lost 0 bases, J lost 7 bases, and 8 bases lay in between. Germline CDR1 reads SGHRS; CDR2 reads YFSETQ. This CDR3 spans 12 amino acids. This CDR3 reads CASSLERREQYF. The CDR3 nucleotides read TGCGCCAGCAGCTTGGAACGTCGGGAGCAGTACTTC.

This clonotype was seen ten or more times. The V and J genes are TRBV20-1 and TRBJ1-1, with TRBD1 identical over 8 bases. This CDR3 has 14 residues. The junction had 7 bases not matched to a gene; V was cut back by 3 bases and J by 4 bases. Germline V gene data show CDR1 as DFQATT and CDR2 as SNEGSKA (reference sequence). CDR3 in DNA: TGCAGTGCTAGGTCCGGACAGGGTGGCACTGAAGCTTTCTTT. This translates into CSARSGQGGTEAFF.

The chain has TRBV20-1 and TRBJ2-6; D call uncertain. Trimming pared 2 bases from V and 4 bases from J, leaving 9 bases between. The CDR3 is 14 amino acids. CDR1 and CDR2 from the germline V gene are DFQATT and SNEGSKA (reference sequence). CDR3 coding DNA: TGCAGTGCTAGATTGGAAGAGGGGGCCAACGTCCTGACTTTC. This encodes CSARLEEGANVLTF.

V and J are TRBV11-2 and TRBJ2-5; 7 bases align to TRBD2. The length of the CDR3 is 13 residues. CDR1 and CDR2 from the germline V gene are SGHAT and FQNNGV. Trimming cost V 8 bases and J 3 bases; bases outside gene matches: 6. The CDR3 spells CASGAGTKETQYF. CDR3 coding DNA: TGTGCCAGCGGAGCAGGGACTAAAGAGACCCAGTACTTC.

This clonotype was counted once. This chain links TRBV7-2 with TRBJ2-1; 8 nucleotides line up with TRBD2. V shed 6 bases and J 5 bases; nucleotides not matched to a gene: 6. CDR3 length: 14 amino acids. The germline gives CDR1 SGHTA, CDR2 FQGNSA. The DNA of the CDR3 is TGTGCCAGCAGTACGGGACTAGATAACAATGAGCAGTTCTTC. Protein product: CASSTGLDNNEQFF.

This clonotype appeared a few times. This sequence joins TRBV5-5 and TRBJ2-1; unclear D gene. The CDR3 has 16 residues. Germline V gene lookup returns CDR1 SGHKS and CDR2 YYEKEE (reference sequence). The V gene lost 0 bases and the J gene lost 4 bases, with 14 bases spanning the gap. The CDR3 coding sequence is TGTGCCAGCAGCTTGGACTGGGCAGCTGAGTACAATGAGCAGTTCTTC. This codes for CASSLDWAAEYNEQFF.

The CDR3 loop is CSARDLGTFPEIETQYF. In DNA, the CDR3 is TGCAGTGCTAGAGACTTGGGGACATTCCCCGAAATAGAGACCCAGTACTTC. The chain has TRBV20-1 and TRBJ2-5, with D possibly matching TRBD1 (6 bases). V was cut by 0 bases and J by 4 bases, with 21 bases left in between. The germline V gene has CDR1 DFQATT and CDR2 SNEGSKA (reference sequence). The CDR3 length is 17 residues.

This clonotype has at least ten counts. CDR3 sequence (DNA): TGTGCCATCAGCCCCCAAGCGGGGTACTACGAGCAGTACTTC. Its protein is CAISPQAGYYEQYF. The chain is built from TRBV10-3 and TRBJ2-7; 7 bases line up with TRBD2. This CDR3 has 14 residues. Germline CDR1 reads ENHRY; CDR2 reads SYGVKD. V trimming: 6 bases; J trimming: 3 bases; junction bases outside the gene matches: 8.

The genes are TRBV10-3 and TRBJ2-3; D is perhaps TRBD2 (5 bases). The germline V and J ends were trimmed by 4 bases and 6 bases, with 11 bases remaining between them. The germline CDR1 and CDR2 sequences are ENHRY and SYGVKD. This CDR3 comprises 13 residues. The DNA for the CDR3 is TGTGCCATCAGTGGGGGAGTACCTGATACGCAGTATTTT. Translated: CAISGGVPDTQYF.

This sequence joins TRBV7-2 and TRBJ2-7; 9 bases align to TRBD2. V lost 0 bases and J lost 0; bases outside the gene matches: 3. The CDR3 runs to 16 residues. From germline, CDR1 is SGHTA and CDR2 FQGNSA. CDR3 coding DNA: TGTGCCAGCAGCTTAGCTTGGCGGGGGGGCTCCTACGAGCAGTACTTC. Translation gives CASSLAWRGGSYEQYF.

In its sample, this clonotype was seen a few times. The chain links TRBV24-1 to TRBJ2-5; TRBD2 aligns across 8 bases. The junction had 9 bases not matched to a gene; V was cut back by 4 bases and J by 0 bases. The germline V gene encodes CDR1 KGHDR and CDR2 SFDVKD. The CDR3 is 17 residues long. This CDR3 is CATSDPGNSGDQETQYF. In DNA form, the CDR3 reads TGTGCCACCAGTGACCCCGGAAATAGCGGGGACCAAGAGACCCAGTACTTC.

This rearrangement joins TRBV19 to TRBJ1-5; D possibly corresponds to TRBD1 (5 bases). The germline V and J ends were trimmed by 2 bases and 2 bases, with 16 bases remaining between them. The CDR3 consists of 17 residues. Germline CDR1 and CDR2: LNHDA and SQIVND (reference sequence). CDR3: CASSISGGAARNQPQHF. DNA of the CDR3: TGTGCCAGTAGTATAAGTGGAGGGGCCGCGCGCAATCAGCCCCAGCATTTT. The variable domain in full, completed from reference TRBV19 and TRBJ1-5, reads DGGITQSPKYLFRKEGQNVTLSCEQNLNHDAMYWYRQDPGQGLRLIYYSQIVNDFQKGDIAEGYSVSREKKESFPLTVTSAQKNPTAFYLCASSISGGAARNQPQHFGDGTRLSIL.

This clonotype was observed a few times. J is TRBJ1-2 and V is TRBV7-2, with no clear D. Per germline, CDR1 SGHTA and CDR2 FQGNSA. Trimming left V 1 base short and J 7 bases short, with 13 bases between. The CDR3 has 14 residues. The CDR3 sequence: CASSLGFPSGGYTF. The CDR3 bases are TGTGCCAGCAGCTTAGGGTTCCCTTCGGGTGGCTACACCTTC.

This clonotype was detected a few times. The chain recombines TRBV6-5 with TRBJ1-1; D is unclear. This CDR3 region has 13 residues. Trimming took 4 bases from V and 1 from J, leaving 7 bases between them. The V gene's germline CDR1 is MNHEY and CDR2 SVGAGI. The CDR3 loop reads CASSSFRNTEAFF. DNA for the CDR3: TGTGCCAGCAGTTCTTTCAGGAACACTGAAGCTTTCTTT.

The chain joins TRBV18 to TRBJ1-4, with TRBD1 matching 8 bases. The CDR3 length is 14 residues. V shed 3 bases, J shed 8 bases, and the junction held 5 bases outside the gene matches. CDR1 and CDR2 (germline): KGHSH, LQKENI. CDR3 in DNA: TGTGCCAGCTCACCGACCGGACAGGGCGAAAAACTGTTTTTT. Amino acid sequence: CASSPTGQGEKLFF. Looking up the rest from reference TRBV18 and TRBJ1-4 gives the full variable domain: NAGVMQNPRHLVRRRGQEARLRCSPMKGHSHVYWYRQLPEEGLKFMVYLQKENIIDESGMPKERFSAEFPKEGPSILRIQQVVRGDSAAYFCASSPTGQGEKLFFGSGTQLSVL.

The chain has TRBV5-1 and TRBJ2-6, with a weak D call TRBD1 (6 bases). The V gene lost 1 base and the J gene lost 4 bases, with 9 bases spanning the gap. The CDR3 sequence is 15 residues long. Germline CDR1 is SGHRS and CDR2 is YFSETQ. CDR3 sequence: CASSLTGNGANVLTF. In DNA, the CDR3 is TGCGCCAGCAGCTTGACAGGGAACGGGGCCAACGTCCTGACTTTC.

The V gene is TRBV20-1, the J gene TRBJ2-3; D is unclear. The CDR3 sequence is 14 residues long. Germline lookup yields CDR1 DFQATT and CDR2 SNEGSKA (reference sequence). Trimming cost V 4 bases and J 0 bases, with 11 bases left between them. The CDR3 bases are TGCAGTGCTAAGGGCGGTTCGAGCACAGATACGCAGTATTTT. Translation gives CSAKGGSSTDTQYF.

The genes are TRBV6-2 or TRBV6-3 and TRBJ2-5; D possibly corresponds to TRBD2 (5 bases). CDR1 is MNHEY and CDR2 is SVGEGT in the germline V gene. Trimming shortened V by 7 bases and J by 5 bases, and 14 bases separated the two germline ends. The CDR3 is 13 amino acids. The CDR3 reads CASNQRRLETQYF. The CDR3 bases are TGTGCCAGCAATCAACGGAGGCTGGAGACCCAGTACTTC.

The chain carries TRBV20-1 and TRBJ2-7, with a tentative D call TRBD2 (6 bases). The CDR3 is made up of 13 amino acids. V dropped 3 bases and J dropped 2 bases, with 11 bases sitting between them. CDR1 DFQATT and CDR2 SNEGSKA come from the germline V gene (reference sequence). The CDR3 nucleotides read TGCAGTGCTAGGCGGGGTCAACCCTACGAGCAGTACTTC. Its translation: CSARRGQPYEQYF.

This clonotype was recorded a few times. The genes are TRBV2 and TRBJ1-3; 9 bases fit TRBD1. The J segment lost 3 bases and the V segment lost 7 bases, leaving 7 bases of the junction unmatched. Germline V gene sequence: CDR1 SNHLY, CDR2 FYNNEI. This CDR3 has 15 residues. CDR3 in DNA: TGTGCCAGCACGAACCGGGACAGGGTTGGAAACACCATATATTTT. It yields the protein CASTNRDRVGNTIYF. Drawing the rest from reference TRBV2 and TRBJ1-3, the complete variable domain is EPEVTQTPSHQVTQMGQEVILRCVPISNHLYFYWYRQILGQKVEFLVSFYNNEISEKSEIFDDQFSVERPDGSNFTLKIRSTKLEDSAMYFCASTNRDRVGNTIYFGEGSWLTVV.

V is TRBV7-2 and J is TRBJ2-3; D is unresolved. The ends were cut back, 2 bases at V and 5 bases at J, with 11 bases in the middle. CDR1 is SGHTA and CDR2 is FQGNSA in the germline V gene. The CDR3 covers 14 residues. The CDR3 sequence: CASSLSSSQDTQYF. In DNA, the CDR3 is TGTGCCAGCAGCTTAAGTAGCTCCCAAGATACGCAGTATTTT.

This clonotype was found a few times. The chain employs TRBV7-2 and TRBJ2-1; 9 bases match TRBD1. Unmatched junction bases numbered 10, after V lost 9 bases and J lost 7 bases. The CDR3 totals 14 residues. CDR1 and CDR2 from the germline V gene are SGHTA and FQGNSA. Here the CDR3 reads CASRPGTGKNEQFF. CDR3 nucleotides: TGTGCCAGTCGCCCTGGGACAGGGAAAAATGAGCAGTTCTTC.